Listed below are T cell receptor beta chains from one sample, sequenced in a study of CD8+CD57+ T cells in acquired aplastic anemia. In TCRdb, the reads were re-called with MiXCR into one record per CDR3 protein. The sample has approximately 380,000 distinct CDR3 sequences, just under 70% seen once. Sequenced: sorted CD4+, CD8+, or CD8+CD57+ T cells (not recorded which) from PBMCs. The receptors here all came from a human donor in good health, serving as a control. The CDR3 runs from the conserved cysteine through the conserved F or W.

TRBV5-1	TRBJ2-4	CASSTGLAGAVKNIQYF
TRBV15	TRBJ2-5	CATSRVGIQETQYF
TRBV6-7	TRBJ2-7	CASRRGTGGSYEQYF
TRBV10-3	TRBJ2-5	CARSEGLSSCFWMKTQSF
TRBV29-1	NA	CSVWTGGHDSYEQYF
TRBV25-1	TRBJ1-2	CASSVEGGVWNEYTF
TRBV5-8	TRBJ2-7	CASSLDGGDEQYF
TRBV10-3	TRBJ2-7	CAISERRGPYEQYF
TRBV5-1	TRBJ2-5	CASSFDAGAETQYF
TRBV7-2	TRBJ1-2	CASSRTATYGSTF
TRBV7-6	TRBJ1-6	CASSGAGARSPLHF
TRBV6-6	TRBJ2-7	CASSLRQGHYEQYF
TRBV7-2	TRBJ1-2	CASSLLQAWGLFF
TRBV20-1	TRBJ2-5	CSARQGQAQETQYF
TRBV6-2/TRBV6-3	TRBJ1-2	CASTRGPYYGYTF
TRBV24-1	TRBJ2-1	CATSDHRGPTNEQFF
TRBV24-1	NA	CASSQGAGRYDQYF
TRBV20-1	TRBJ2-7	CSARDPSSYAYEQYF
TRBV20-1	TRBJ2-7	CSATVTGYDKYF
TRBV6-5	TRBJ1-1	CASSARQDMRNTEAFF
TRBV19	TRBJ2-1	CASSDRTGPNEQFF
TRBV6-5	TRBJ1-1	CASSYSPVEEAFF
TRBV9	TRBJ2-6	CASSPVLWTGGYNVLTF
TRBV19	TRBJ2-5	CASSIYGRKRETQYF
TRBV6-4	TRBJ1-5	CASSGFTGHLNQPQHF
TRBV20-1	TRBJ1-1	CSAGGYANTEAFF
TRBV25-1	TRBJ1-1	CASSEGFLAEAFF
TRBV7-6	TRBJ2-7	CASSLAYASRKANPTYEQYF
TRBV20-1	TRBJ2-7	CSASPAHEHYF
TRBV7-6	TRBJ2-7	CASSLGVTTSEQYF
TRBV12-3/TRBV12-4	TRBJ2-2	CASSSGAGELFF
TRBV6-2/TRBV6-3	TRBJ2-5	CASRRDTQETQYF
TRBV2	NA	CASSELGSNQPQYF
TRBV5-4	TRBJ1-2	CASSQDRAGNYGYTF
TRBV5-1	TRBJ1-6	CASTRTGRLSPLHF
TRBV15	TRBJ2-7	CATSDNSGVQSF
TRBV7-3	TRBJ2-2	CASSDRGANTGELFF
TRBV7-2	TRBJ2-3	CASSLIPVSSTDTQYF
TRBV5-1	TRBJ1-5	CASSLRTVTLHF
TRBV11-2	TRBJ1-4	CASSIRPGTANEKLFF
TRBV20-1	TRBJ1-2	CSAKPRTEVYGYTF
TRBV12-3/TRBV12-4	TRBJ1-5	CASSPGQADRQPQHF